This is a list of T cell receptor beta chains from one sample in a study of cytomegalovirus exposure and HLA in healthy donors. Assay used: immunoSEQ multiplex PCR; TCRdb lists only in-frame clones, some missing. The sample lists roughly 60,000 clones, around 90% occurring once. The specimen sequenced was PBMCs. The source is a young woman in good health and CMV-seronegative. Both conserved end residues are part of each CDR3. The order of the fields is V gene, J gene, clone size, D gene, CDR3 length, CDR3 DNA, CDR3 protein. The D gene is left open where the match is weak. For some rows the clone size is stated as once, few or many, or as a class when expanded; others skip it.

>TRBV7-2|TRBJ2-3|.|TRBD2|16
TGTGCCAGCAGCTTAGTAGAAGCGGGAGGATCACATACGCAGTATTTT
CASSLVEAGGSHTQYF
>TRBV6-5|TRBJ1-3|.|.|16
TGTGCCAGCAGTTACTCAGCAAAAGTCTCTGGAAACACCATATATTTT
CASSYSAKVSGNTIYF
>TRBV6-6|TRBJ1-4|once|.|13
TGTGCCAGCAGTTACCAGGTTAATGAAAAACTGTTTTTT
CASSYQVNEKLFF
>TRBV6-6|TRBJ1-1|.|.|12
TGTGCCAGCAGTCAAGCGACAGATGAAGCTTTCTTT
CASSQATDEAFF
>TRBV6-5|TRBJ2-7|.|TRBD2|14
TGTGCCAGCAGTATCCGGGAGGGCCCCTACGAGCAGTACTTC
CASSIREGPYEQYF
>TRBV27|TRBJ2-1|.|TRBD2|20
TGTGCCAGCAGTTTATCGCCCCCCGCTACAGGGGCTAGCGGGAACAATGAGCAGTTCTTC
CASSLSPPATGASGNNEQFF
>TRBV7-6|TRBJ2-2|.|.|15
TGTGCCAGCAGCTTGGGGCAGGTGTCCACCGGGGAGCTGTTTTTT
CASSLGQVSTGELFF
>TRBV6-6|TRBJ2-3|.|TRBD1|15
TGTGCCAGCACCCTTCGGACAGGGGGCACAGATACGCAGTATTTT
CASTLRTGGTDTQYF
>TRBV19|TRBJ1-1|.|.|15
TGTGCCAGTAGTATTTCTCGACAGATGAACACTGAAGCTTTCTTT
CASSISRQMNTEAFF
>TRBV28|TRBJ1-1|.|TRBD1|15
TGTGCCAGCAGGGGGAACGGACAGGGGAACACTGAAGCTTTCTTT
CASRGNGQGNTEAFF
>TRBV4-3|TRBJ1-3|.|TRBD1|17
TGCGCCAGCAGCCAAGAGGGGACAGGTTTTTCTGGAAACACCATATATTTT
CASSQEGTGFSGNTIYF
>TRBV2|TRBJ2-1|.|TRBD2|14
TGTGCCAGCGGGACTAGCGACCGATACAATGAGCAGTTCTTC
CASGTSDRYNEQFF
>TRBV23-1|TRBJ2-2|.|.|17
TGCGCCAGCAGTCAATCGATCGGGACAAAATTCCCCGGGGAGCTGTTTTTT
CASSQSIGTKFPGELFF
>TRBV14|TRBJ1-1|once|TRBD1|15
TGTGCCAGCAGCCAAGACCCCGGGACAGGGGAGGGAGCTTTCTTT
CASSQDPGTGEGAFF
>TRBV19|TRBJ1-2|.|.|15
TGTGCCAGTAGTCTTGGACAGCTCCAGTCTTATGGCTACACCTTC
CASSLGQLQSYGYTF
>TRBV6-5|TRBJ1-5|.|TRBD1|15
TGTGCCAGCAGCCGACAGGGTTATAGCAATCAGCCCCAGCATTTT
CASSRQGYSNQPQHF
>TRBV10-1|TRBJ2-1|.|TRBD2|17
TGCGCCCGAGCAAGGAGAAATAGCGGGAGATCCTACAATGAGCAGTTCTTC
CARARRNSGRSYNEQFF
>TRBV19|TRBJ2-7|once|.|15
TGTGCCAGTAGTATGAGCGCGGGAAGCTCCTACGAGCAGTACTTC
CASSMSAGSSYEQYF
>TRBV9|TRBJ1-3|.|.|16
TGTGCCAGCAGCGTAGGTGGCACCAACTCTGGAAACACCATATATTTT
CASSVGGTNSGNTIYF
>TRBV4-3|TRBJ2-1|.|TRBD1|14
TGCGCCAGCAGCCAAGTACAGGGGGTCCATGAGCAGTTCTTC
CASSQVQGVHEQFF
>TRBV7-2|TRBJ2-1|.|TRBD1|15
TGTGCCAGCAGCTTAGCACAGGGGGCCTACAATGAGCAGTTCTTC
CASSLAQGAYNEQFF
>TRBV19|TRBJ2-1|.|.|14
TGTGCCAGTAGGCCAGAGGTTACCTACAATGAGCAGTTCTTC
CASRPEVTYNEQFF
>TRBV11-2|TRBJ2-7|.|.|14
TGTGCCAGCACCCTTAAGGGACATGTCTACGAGCAGTACTTC
CASTLKGHVYEQYF
>TRBV6-5|TRBJ1-3|.|.|14
TGTGCCAGCAGTCCAACAGGGAGAGGAAACACCATATATTTT
CASSPTGRGNTIYF
>TRBV5-5|TRBJ2-7|.|TRBD2|13
TGTGCCAGCAGCTTGGCAGGGAGGGTCGAGCAGTACTTC
CASSLAGRVEQYF